What follows are 17 T cell receptor beta chains derived from one specimen sequenced in a study of blood T cell repertoires in COVID-19. TCRdb's table, derived via immunoSEQ multiplex PCR, lists solely in-frame clones and lacks some. The sample holds about 300,000 clones, around 90% seen once. Sample: PBMCs or T cells enriched from blood (not recorded which). These receptors came from a woman under 40 who had recovered from COVID-19.

The gene calls are TRBV7-2 and TRBJ2-1, with a weak D call TRBD2 (5 bases). Germline CDR1 SGHTA, CDR2 FQGNSA. This CDR3 region has 16 residues. V shed 4 bases and J shed 4 bases, with 17 bases lying between them. CDR3 sequence (DNA): TGTGCCAGCAGCTCAGAGGGAGCCGTTTTATACAATGAGCAGTTCTTC. This sequence encodes CASSSEGAVLYNEQFF.

The chain uses TRBV4-1 and TRBJ1-3; no clear D gene. The V gene lost 2 bases and the J gene lost 4 bases, with 15 bases spanning the gap. The CDR3 totals 16 residues. CDR1 is MGHRA and CDR2 is YSYEKL in the germline V gene. In DNA, the CDR3 is TGCGCCAGCAGCCAAACCTCCTCGGTATCCGGAAACACCATATATTTT. This translates into CASSQTSSVSGNTIYF.

This CDR3 reads CASSLATGSDYNTEAFF. For the CDR3, the DNA is TGTGCCAGCAGCTTAGCGACAGGGTCAGACTACAACACTGAAGCTTTCTTT. The genes are TRBV7-9 and TRBJ1-1, with 7 bases lining up with TRBD1. The CDR3 consists of 17 residues. CDR1 is SEHNR and CDR2 is FQNEAQ in the germline V gene (reference sequence). V gave up 0 bases and J gave up 2 bases; unmatched junction bases: 9.

This sequence joins TRBV5-8 and TRBJ2-5, with 8 bases lining up with TRBD1. The V segment lost 4 bases and the J segment 5 bases; nucleotides outside the gene matches: 4. The CDR3 is 13 amino acids. Germline CDR1 and CDR2: SGHTS and YDEGEE. In DNA, the CDR3 is TGTGCCAGCAGCCGACAGGGGATGGAGACCCAGTACTTC. This translates into CASSRQGMETQYF.

CDR3 sequence: CASSPDPRDSTDTQYF. The CDR3 DNA sequence: TGTGCCAGCAGCCCGGACCCGAGGGATAGCACAGATACGCAGTATTTT. The rearrangement joins TRBV9 to TRBJ2-3, with D possibly matching TRBD2 (5 bases). Deletions cut 4 bases from V and 0 bases from J, with 15 bases between. Germline V gene sequence: CDR1 SGDLS, CDR2 YYNGEE. This CDR3 is built from 16 residues.

Note on this clone: Other nucleotide sequences in the sample specify the same CDR3. The chain has TRBV19 and TRBJ1-5; TRBD1 is a possible D gene (6 bases). The germline V gene has CDR1 LNHDA and CDR2 SQIVND (reference sequence). The CDR3 extends over 14 amino acids. Trimming left V 7 bases short and J 1 base short, with 11 bases between. As DNA, the CDR3 is TGTGCCAGTATAGTCAGGGGAAGCAATCAGCCCCAGCATTTT. Its protein is CASIVRGSNQPQHF. The variable domain in full, with the rest retrieved from reference TRBV19 and TRBJ1-5, is DGGITQSPKYLFRKEGQNVTLSCEQNLNHDAMYWYRQDPGQGLRLIYYSQIVNDFQKGDIAEGYSVSREKKESFPLTVTSAQKNPTAFYLCASIVRGSNQPQHFGDGTRLSIL.

V is TRBV5-4 and J is TRBJ2-3; weak D call: TRBD2 (6 bases). V was pared by 4 bases and J by 2 bases, with 14 bases between. The CDR3 loop spans 15 amino acids. The germline V gene encodes CDR1 SGHNT and CDR2 YYREEE (reference sequence). The CDR3 bases are TGTGCCAGCAGCCCGGGACTGATAACCACAGATACGCAGTATTTT. It is translated as CASSPGLITTDTQYF. The full variable domain, rest sourced from reference TRBV5-4 and TRBJ2-3, is ETGVTQSPTHLIKTRGQQVTLRCSSQSGHNTVSWYQQALGQGPQFIFQYYREEENGRGNFPPRFSGLQFPNYSSELNVNALELDDSALYLCASSPGLITTDTQYFGPGTRLTVL.

Comments on this clone: Other DNA sequences in this specimen translate into the identical CDR3. The rearrangement joins TRBV12-3 or TRBV12-4 to TRBJ1-5; no clear D. This CDR3 has 13 residues. Trimming left V 4 bases short and J 3 bases short, with 7 bases between. CDR3 DNA sequence: TGTGCCAGCAGTTCCCAAATCAATCAGCCCCAGCATTTT. Translating it yields CASSSQINQPQHF.

J is TRBJ1-4 and V is TRBV10-3; D is unclear. The V gene's germline CDR1 is ENHRY and CDR2 SYGVKD. The CDR3 contains 15 residues. V was clipped by 0 bases and J by 3 bases, with 8 bases between them. As DNA, the CDR3 is TGTGCCATCAGTGAGTCATCGGGTTCTAATGAAAAACTGTTTTTT. It yields the protein CAISESSGSNEKLFF.

This chain links TRBV19 with TRBJ1-3, with unresolved D. Per germline, CDR1 LNHDA and CDR2 SQIVND (reference sequence). Deletions cut 0 bases from V and 4 bases from J, with 10 bases between. This CDR3 contains 15 residues. The CDR3 loop is CASSIEYGAGNTIYF. The CDR3, as DNA: TGTGCCAGTAGTATAGAGTACGGTGCGGGAAACACCATATATTTT. Full variable domain (missing parts from reference TRBV19 and TRBJ1-3): DGGITQSPKYLFRKEGQNVTLSCEQNLNHDAMYWYRQDPGQGLRLIYYSQIVNDFQKGDIAEGYSVSREKKESFPLTVTSAQKNPTAFYLCASSIEYGAGNTIYFGEGSWLTVV.

The V and J genes are TRBV6-5 and TRBJ2-1; TRBD2 aligns across 9 bases. The CDR3 is 15 residues long. The germline V gene encodes CDR1 MNHEY and CDR2 SVGAGI. J gave up 6 bases and V 8 bases, and 11 bases lay outside the gene matches. The CDR3 nucleotides read TGTGCCAGCGGCGAATTTAGCGGGGGCCTCAATGAGCAGTTCTTC. Encoded protein: CASGEFSGGLNEQFF.

The rearrangement links TRBV6-6 to TRBJ1-1; D not certain. The CDR3 totals 14 residues. Trimming cost V 4 bases and J 1 base, with 10 bases left between them. Per the germline V gene, CDR1 is MNHNY and CDR2 is SVGAGI (reference sequence). CDR3 sequence (DNA): TGTGCCAGCAGTTGGAGGACGGGGAACACTGAAGCTTTCTTT. This encodes CASSWRTGNTEAFF.

This chain uses TRBV19 with TRBJ1-5; no firm D call. The CDR3 length is 15 residues. Germline V gene lookup returns CDR1 LNHDA and CDR2 SQIVND (reference sequence). Trimming cost V 5 bases and J 0 bases, with 11 bases left between them. The CDR3 here is CASSYTEYSNQPQHF. In DNA form, the CDR3 reads TGTGCCAGTAGTTACACAGAATATAGCAATCAGCCCCAGCATTTT.

The V gene is TRBV9, the J gene TRBJ2-5; D is ambiguous. The CDR3 is 12 amino acids. V was cut by 3 bases and J by 5 bases, with 8 bases left in between. CDR1 is SGDLS, CDR2 YYNGEE, per germline. The CDR3: CASSAVGETQYF. CDR3 coding DNA: TGTGCCAGCAGCGCCGTCGGGGAGACCCAGTACTTC.

This chain uses TRBV6-1 with TRBJ1-1; 7 bases match TRBD1. The CDR3 runs to 15 residues. Germline V gene sequence: CDR1 MNHNS, CDR2 SASEGT. V lost 0 bases and J lost 5; bases outside the gene matches: 6. The CDR3 here is CASSEAGGQFTEAFF. CDR3 coding DNA: TGTGCCAGCAGTGAAGCCGGGGGACAGTTTACTGAAGCTTTCTTT.

The rearrangement uses TRBV7-8 and TRBJ1-1; D perhaps matches TRBD1 (5 bases). The CDR3 covers 13 residues. Germline V lookup: CDR1 SGHVS, CDR2 FQNEAQ. Trimming removed 4 bases at V and 0 bases at J, with 6 bases between. The chain's CDR3 is CASSSRVNTEAFF. CDR3 sequence (DNA): TGTGCCAGCAGCTCCAGGGTGAACACTGAAGCTTTCTTT.

The CDR3 is CASSPQLAGGPGETQYF. For the CDR3, the DNA is TGCGCCAGCAGCCCCCAACTAGCGGGGGGGCCTGGGGAGACCCAGTACTTC. This sequence joins TRBV4-1 and TRBJ2-5; 13 bases fit TRBD2. Germline CDR1 reads MGHRA; CDR2 reads YSYEKL. CDR3 length equals 17 residues. The V gene end was trimmed by 4 bases and the J gene end by 5 bases; junction bases not matched to a gene: 10.